This is a list of T cell receptor beta chains from one sample in a study of T cells in Graves' hyperthyroidism and ophthalmopathy. TCRdb fed the multiplex PCR reads into MiXCR, producing one record per CDR3 protein. The repertoire consists of 480,000 or so distinct CDR3 sequences, with roughly an eighth occurring once and the leading ten covering around 17%. Sequencing was performed on blood. These receptors originate from a woman aged 18-29 years with Graves' hyperthyroidism. Each CDR3 is given with its conserved first and last residue. Fields, in order: V gene, D gene, J gene, clone size, CDR3 protein, CDR3 DNA. The D gene is left open where the match is weak. Clone size, where shown, is once, few, many, or a class for clones that have expanded.

TRBV6-5	.	TRBJ2-2	.	CAGSHPMGQENTGELFF	TGTGCCGGCAGTCACCCGATGGGACAAGAGAACACCGGGGAGCTGTTTTTT
TRBV28	.	TRBJ2-3	many	CASSLSGLTDTQYF	TGTGCCAGCAGTTTATCCGGCCTCACAGATACGCAGTATTTT
TRBV3-1	.	TRBJ2-7	many	CASSQDWQARGEQYF	TGTGCCAGCAGCCAAGATTGGCAGGCGAGAGGGGAGCAGTACTTC
TRBV10-2	.	TRBJ1-2	many	CASSIQGFYGYTF	TGCGCCAGCAGTATACAGGGTTTCTATGGCTACACCTTC
TRBV6-2/TRBV6-3	.	TRBJ2-3	many	CASSLTEKDTQYF	TGTGCCAGCAGTCTGACTGAGAAAGATACGCAGTATTTT
TRBV6-1	.	TRBJ1-2	many	CASSRTFRGGYGYTF	TGTGCCAGCAGTCGTACATTCAGGGGCGGCTATGGCTACACCTTC
TRBV11-2	.	TRBJ1-5	many	CASSQYPYSNQPQHF	TGTGCCAGCAGCCAATATCCCTATAGCAATCAGCCCCAGCATTTT
TRBV20-1	TRBD1	TRBJ2-7	many	CSASSGQGVDEQYF	TGCAGTGCTAGTTCGGGACAGGGCGTCGACGAGCAGTACTTC
TRBV11-3	TRBD2	TRBJ2-3	many	CASSQEEGTSGNTDTQYF	TGTGCCAGCAGTCAAGAAGAAGGTACTAGCGGAAACACAGATACGCAGTATTTT
TRBV11-2	TRBD1	TRBJ2-1	.	CASSFPGQGMDEQFF	TGTGCCAGCAGCTTCCCGGGACAGGGTATGGATGAGCAGTTCTTC
TRBV27	TRBD2	TRBJ2-5	many	CASRTLAGGKTQYF	TGTGCCAGCAGGACCCTAGCGGGAGGGAAGACCCAGTACTTC
TRBV20-1	TRBD2	TRBJ2-3	many	CSARGLAASTDTQYF	TGCAGTGCTAGAGGACTAGCGGCTAGCACAGATACGCAGTATTTT
TRBV11-2	TRBD2	TRBJ2-5	many	CASSLAAGEKTQYF	TGTGCCAGCAGCCTCGCTGCGGGAGAGAAGACCCAGTACTTC
TRBV2	.	TRBJ2-2	many	CASSDSRFTGELFF	TGTGCCAGCAGTGATAGCAGGTTTACCGGGGAGCTGTTTTTT
TRBV6-1	.	TRBJ2-1	many	CASSPVWGYSYNEQFF	TGTGCCAGCAGCCCAGTGTGGGGCTACTCCTACAATGAGCAGTTCTTC
TRBV27	TRBD1	TRBJ1-2	many	CASSWTGGLANYGYTF	TGTGCCAGCAGTTGGACAGGGGGCCTAGCTAACTATGGCTACACCTTC
TRBV29-1	TRBD2	TRBJ2-7	many	CSVRRPTSGPRSYEQYF	TGCAGCGTTCGACGCCCGACTAGCGGGCCGCGCTCCTACGAGCAGTACTTC
TRBV5-1	.	TRBJ2-4	many	CASSVKLGRVAKNIQYF	TGCGCCAGCAGCGTGAAACTTGGACGGGTAGCCAAAAACATTCAGTACTTC
TRBV28	TRBD1	TRBJ1-5	many	CASSPTRTGENQPQHF	TGTGCCAGCAGCCCAACCCGGACAGGGGAAAATCAGCCCCAGCATTTT
TRBV10-3	TRBD1	TRBJ1-6	many	CAISGDRGSHSPLHF	TGTGCCATCAGTGGGGACAGGGGGTCTCACTCACCCCTCCACTTT
TRBV9	.	TRBJ2-1	.	CASSASPGTNEQFF	TGTGCCAGCAGCGCCTCACCAGGTACCAATGAGCAGTTCTTC
TRBV25-1	.	TRBJ1-2	many	CASSESEFSGYTF	TGTGCCAGCAGTGAATCTGAATTCTCTGGCTACACCTTC
TRBV19	TRBD1	TRBJ1-1	many	CASSRDRANTEAFF	TGTGCCAGTAGCCGGGACAGGGCGAACACTGAAGCTTTCTTT
TRBV24-1	.	TRBJ2-1	few	CATSDLDWGDEQFF	TGTGCCACCAGTGATCTGGACTGGGGCGATGAGCAGTTCTTC
TRBV7-9	.	TRBJ2-7	.	CASSFGGALSYEQYF	TGTGCCAGCAGCTTTGGGGGGGCCCTCTCCTACGAGCAGTACTTC
TRBV12-3/TRBV12-4	.	TRBJ1-2	many	CASSLENYGYTF	TGTGCCAGCAGTTTAGAGAACTATGGCTACACCTTC
TRBV20-1	.	TRBJ2-3	many	CSAYLGTNTQYF	TGCAGTGCTTACCTAGGAACTAATACGCAGTATTTT
TRBV5-5	.	TRBJ2-1	few	CASSISSDPSYNEQFF	TGTGCCAGCAGCATTTCTAGCGATCCCTCCTACAATGAGCAGTTCTTC
TRBV15	TRBD2	TRBJ2-7	many	CATSRVSGGGGDLEQYF	TGTGCCACCAGCAGAGTCTCGGGAGGTGGGGGAGACCTCGAGCAGTACTTC
TRBV30	.	TRBJ2-2	many	CASDTGELFF	TGTGCCTCAGACACCGGGGAGCTGTTTTTT
TRBV18	TRBD2	TRBJ2-7	many	CASSAGLAGDSYEQYF	TGTGCCAGCTCAGCGGGACTAGCGGGGGACTCCTACGAGCAGTACTTC
TRBV12-3/TRBV12-4	TRBD1	TRBJ1-5	.	CASSFRDRGRRVTQPQHF	TGTGCCAGCAGTTTTAGGGACAGGGGGCGAAGGGTGACTCAGCCCCAGCATTTT
TRBV12-3/TRBV12-4	.	TRBJ1-5	few	CASSFGGMGSGQPQHF	TGTGCCAGCAGTTTTGGAGGGATGGGCTCTGGTCAGCCCCAGCATTTT
TRBV19	.	TRBJ1-3	many	CASSIGRSGNTIYF	TGTGCCAGTAGTATAGGCAGGTCTGGAAACACCATATATTTT
TRBV7-6	TRBD1	TRBJ1-5	many	CASSLTGEGGSQHF	TGTGCCAGCAGCTTGACAGGGGAGGGTGGTTCCCAGCATTTT
TRBV12-3/TRBV12-4	.	TRBJ2-5	many	CASNWNREYGETQYF	TGTGCCAGCAACTGGAACAGGGAATATGGGGAGACCCAGTACTTC
TRBV30	.	TRBJ2-3	.	CAWRPEGTDTQYF	TGTGCCTGGAGGCCCGAGGGCACAGATACGCAGTATTTT
TRBV14	.	TRBJ2-5	many	CASSQPGLQETQYF	TGTGCCAGCAGCCAACCAGGGCTCCAAGAGACCCAGTACTTC
TRBV27	.	TRBJ1-1	many	CASSRSQGNTEAFF	TGTGCCAGCAGTCGTTCCCAGGGTAACACTGAAGCTTTCTTT
TRBV14	.	TRBJ1-1	many	CASSQVWAVEAFF	TGTGCCAGCAGCCAAGTCTGGGCAGTTGAAGCTTTCTTT
TRBV2	TRBD1	TRBJ1-2	.	CASSTTGVDGYTF	TGTGCCAGCAGCACTACAGGGGTTGACGGCTACACCTTC
TRBV2	.	TRBJ1-6	many	CASKVDGESPPLHF	TGTGCCAGCAAAGTGGACGGGGAATCCCCACCCCTCCACTTT
TRBV2	.	TRBJ1-1	many	CASSDREISMNTEAFF	TGTGCCAGCAGTGACCGGGAAATCAGCATGAACACTGAAGCTTTCTTT
TRBV6-2/TRBV6-3	TRBD2	TRBJ2-7	many	CASTGLAVSYEQYF	TGTGCCAGCACCGGACTAGCGGTTTCCTACGAGCAGTACTTC
TRBV7-2	TRBD2	TRBJ2-3	few	CASSLALKAGVRVTDTQYF	TGTGCCAGCAGCTTAGCGTTGAAAGCGGGAGTTCGGGTCACAGATACGCAGTATTTT
TRBV20-1	TRBD2	TRBJ2-1	few	CSARVAGLASYNEQLF	TGCAGTGCTAGAGTCGCCGGACTAGCCTCCTACAATGAGCAGCTCTTC
TRBV27	TRBD2	TRBJ2-7	few	CASSPSGRWSEQYF	TGTGCCAGCAGCCCTAGCGGGAGGTGGAGCGAGCAGTACTTC
TRBV7-6	TRBD2	TRBJ2-1	.	CASSPRTLAGGAYEQFF	TGTGCCAGCAGCCCCAGAACACTAGCGGGGGGGGCGTATGAGCAGTTCTTC
TRBV5-8	.	TRBJ2-5	many	CASSLLGGGIQETQYF	TGTGCCAGCAGCCTACTAGGGGGGGGAATCCAAGAGACCCAGTACTTC
TRBV3-1	TRBD1	TRBJ2-1	many	CASSQRTGGLYNEQFF	TGTGCCAGCAGCCAACGGACAGGGGGCCTATACAATGAGCAGTTCTTC
TRBV12-3/TRBV12-4	.	TRBJ2-1	many	CASSFLEYNEQFF	TGTGCCAGCAGTTTTCTGGAATACAATGAGCAGTTCTTC
TRBV30	.	TRBJ2-2	few	CAWNGVLAGELFF	TGTGCCTGGAACGGAGTATTGGCCGGGGAGCTGTTTTTT
TRBV13	TRBD2	TRBJ2-7	.	CASSPGLAGSSSYEQYF	TGTGCCAGCAGCCCGGGACTAGCGGGGTCCTCCTCCTACGAGCAGTACTTC
TRBV7-2	.	TRBJ2-1	few	CASSLSVGLYNEQFF	TGTGCCAGCAGCTTATCGGTGGGGCTATACAATGAGCAGTTCTTC
TRBV11-3	TRBD2	TRBJ2-1	once	CASSRRGDDEQFF	TGTGCCAGCAGCCGCCGGGGGGACGATGAGCAGTTCTTC
TRBV20-1	.	TRBJ1-3	.	CSASTVSGNTIYF	TGCAGTGCTTCCACGGTCTCTGGAAACACCATATATTTT
TRBV29-1	.	TRBJ2-7	few	CSVERGSPYEQYF	TGCAGCGTTGAAAGAGGATCCCCCTACGAGCAGTACTTC
TRBV11-3	TRBD2	TRBJ2-7	many	CASSWGLASYEQYF	TGTGCCAGCAGCTGGGGACTAGCGAGCTACGAGCAGTACTTC
TRBV11-2	.	TRBJ1-1	many	CASSLREGGTEAFF	TGTGCCAGCAGCTTACGGGAAGGGGGGACTGAAGCTTTCTTT